The clone carrying this T cell receptor beta chain was detected many times. Its antigen is unidentified. Exclusion of patients followed from uncontrolled infection, other autoimmune disease, pregnancy or lactation. RNA transcripts provided the source from which TCR beta CDR3 regions were amplified. TCR CDR3 underwent first-round RT-PCR with the HTBI primer set. TCRdb re-called the multiplex PCR reads with MiXCR, one entry per CDR3 protein. The sample yields nearly 600,000 distinct CDR3 sequences, 12% to 15% seen once. The source of the sample is a study of T cells in Graves' hyperthyroidism and ophthalmopathy. This CDR3 contains 21 residues. V lost 5 bases and J lost 0; bases outside the gene matches: 18. The germline V gene encodes CDR1 MDHEN and CDR2 SYDVKM. The study, taken as a whole, reports: Using 13 V-J features, a model discriminated ophthalmopathy from stable hyperthyroidism. Prediction of ophthalmopathy progression came a median roughly 6.7 months pre-onset.

The clonotype comes from a woman between 18 and 29 years old with Graves' ophthalmopathy. The sequenced sample was blood. The chain links TRBV28 to TRBJ2-5; 13 bases are shared with TRBD2. DNA of the CDR3: TGTGCCAGCAGTCCGAACCCGTCCGGGACTAGCGGGATAGGGTACCAAGAGACCCAGTACTTC. Amino acids: CASSPNPSGTSGIGYQETQYF.